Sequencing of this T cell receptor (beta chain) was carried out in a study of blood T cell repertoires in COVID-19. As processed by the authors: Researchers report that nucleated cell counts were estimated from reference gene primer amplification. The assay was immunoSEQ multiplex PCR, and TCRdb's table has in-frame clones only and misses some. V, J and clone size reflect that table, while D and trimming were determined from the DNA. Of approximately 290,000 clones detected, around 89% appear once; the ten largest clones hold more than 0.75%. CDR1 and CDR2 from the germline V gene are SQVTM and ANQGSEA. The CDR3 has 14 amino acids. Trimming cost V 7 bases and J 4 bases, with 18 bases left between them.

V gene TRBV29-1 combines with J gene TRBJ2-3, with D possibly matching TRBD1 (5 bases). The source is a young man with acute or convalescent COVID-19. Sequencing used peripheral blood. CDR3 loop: CSGRGHPGADTQYF. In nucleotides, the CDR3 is TGCAGCGGGAGAGGACACCCTGGGGCAGATACGCAGTATTTT.